This entry concerns a single T cell receptor beta chain. Its antigen is currently unknown. The V gene's germline CDR1 is MDHEN and CDR2 SYDVKM. This CDR3 is built from 16 residues. V lost 5 bases, J lost 3 bases, and 17 bases lay in between. PCR primers comprised 60 Vbeta and 13 Jbeta primers. Libraries were prepared by immunoSEQ multiplex PCR; TCRdb keeps only in-frame clonotypes and omits some of them. The sample has about 120,000 clones, 70% to 80% seen once. The data belong to a study of cytomegalovirus exposure and HLA in healthy donors. Study-level findings and limits: Researchers reported from a later analysis that most CMV-associated TCR beta chains appeared HLA-restricted. A prior analysis recorded that most TCR beta V segments were productive about 90% or about 30% of the time. More clonal expansion characterized HLA-associated TCR beta chains than equally common others in a later analysis. Analyzed later, association rates of TCRs varied across HLA loci, with DRB1 most and HLA-C fewest.

Sequencing was carried out using PBMCs. The chain has TRBV28 and TRBJ1-5; TRBD1 might be the D (5 bases). The sequence derives from a man aged 25-40 years in good health and CMV-seropositive. This CDR3 is CASSDTLTGYNQPQHF. The CDR3 DNA reads as TGTGCCAGCAGTGATACCCTTACAGGCTACAATCAGCCCCAGCATTTT.